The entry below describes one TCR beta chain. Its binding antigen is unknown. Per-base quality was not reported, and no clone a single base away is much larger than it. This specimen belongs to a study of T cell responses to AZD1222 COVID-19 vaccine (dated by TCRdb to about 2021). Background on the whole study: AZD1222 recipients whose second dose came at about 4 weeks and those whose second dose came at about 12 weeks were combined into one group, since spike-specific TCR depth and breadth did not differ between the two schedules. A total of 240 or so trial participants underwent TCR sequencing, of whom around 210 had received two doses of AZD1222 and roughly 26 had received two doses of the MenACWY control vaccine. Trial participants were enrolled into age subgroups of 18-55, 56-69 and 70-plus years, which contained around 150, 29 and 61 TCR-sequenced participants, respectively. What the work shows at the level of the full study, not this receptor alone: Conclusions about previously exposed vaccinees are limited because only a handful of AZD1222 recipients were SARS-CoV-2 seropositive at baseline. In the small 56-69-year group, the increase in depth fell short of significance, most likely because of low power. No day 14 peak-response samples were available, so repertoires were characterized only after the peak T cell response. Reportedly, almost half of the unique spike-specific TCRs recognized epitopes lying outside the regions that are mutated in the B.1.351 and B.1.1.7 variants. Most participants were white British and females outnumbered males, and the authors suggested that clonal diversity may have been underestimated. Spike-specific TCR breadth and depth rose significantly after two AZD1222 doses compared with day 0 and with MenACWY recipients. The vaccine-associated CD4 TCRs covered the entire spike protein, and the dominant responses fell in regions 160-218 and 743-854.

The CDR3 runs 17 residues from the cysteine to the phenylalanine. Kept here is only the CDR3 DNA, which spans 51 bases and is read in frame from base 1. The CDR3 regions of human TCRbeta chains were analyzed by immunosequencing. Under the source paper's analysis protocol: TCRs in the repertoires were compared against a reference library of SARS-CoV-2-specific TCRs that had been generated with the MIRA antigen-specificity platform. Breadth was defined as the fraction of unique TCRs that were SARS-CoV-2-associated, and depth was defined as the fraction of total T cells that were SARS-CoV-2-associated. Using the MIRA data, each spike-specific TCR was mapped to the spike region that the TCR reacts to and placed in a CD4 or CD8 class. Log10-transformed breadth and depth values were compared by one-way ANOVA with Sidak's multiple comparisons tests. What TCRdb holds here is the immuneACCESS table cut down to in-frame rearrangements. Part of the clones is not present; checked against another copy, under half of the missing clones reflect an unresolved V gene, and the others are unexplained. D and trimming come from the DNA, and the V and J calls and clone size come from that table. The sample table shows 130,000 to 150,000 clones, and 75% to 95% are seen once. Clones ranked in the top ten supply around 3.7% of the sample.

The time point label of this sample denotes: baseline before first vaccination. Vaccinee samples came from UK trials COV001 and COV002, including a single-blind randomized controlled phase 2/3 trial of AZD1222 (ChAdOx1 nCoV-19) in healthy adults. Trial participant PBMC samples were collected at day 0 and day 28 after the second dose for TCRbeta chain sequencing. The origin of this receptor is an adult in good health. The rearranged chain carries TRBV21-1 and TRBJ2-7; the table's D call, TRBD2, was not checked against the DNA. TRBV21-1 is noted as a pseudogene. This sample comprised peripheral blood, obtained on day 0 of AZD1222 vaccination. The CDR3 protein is CASSKEGGIYPTYEQYF. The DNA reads TGTGCCAGCAGCAAGGAGGGTGGGATCTACCCTACCTACGAGCAGTACTTC.